This T cell receptor beta chain was observed in a study of blood T cell repertoires in COVID-19. Germline V lookup: CDR1 SGHRS, CDR2 YFSETQ. CDR3 size: 14 residues. The ends were cut back, 0 bases at V and 6 bases at J, with 7 bases in the middle. Sequencing used immunoSEQ multiplex PCR; TCRdb keeps in-frame clones, though not all of them. The sample shows roughly 100,000 clones, under 90% of them seen only once. A word on this clone: At the DNA level, this CDR3 is encoded by other sequences in the same sample as well.

The source material was peripheral blood. The gene calls are TRBV5-1 and TRBJ1-6; possible D gene TRBD1, 5 bases. The TCR sequence derives from a woman in her 70s with acute or convalescent COVID-19. The CDR3, as DNA: TGCGCCAGCAGCTTGGGACAGACTAATTCACCCCTCCACTTT. Its protein is CASSLGQTNSPLHF.